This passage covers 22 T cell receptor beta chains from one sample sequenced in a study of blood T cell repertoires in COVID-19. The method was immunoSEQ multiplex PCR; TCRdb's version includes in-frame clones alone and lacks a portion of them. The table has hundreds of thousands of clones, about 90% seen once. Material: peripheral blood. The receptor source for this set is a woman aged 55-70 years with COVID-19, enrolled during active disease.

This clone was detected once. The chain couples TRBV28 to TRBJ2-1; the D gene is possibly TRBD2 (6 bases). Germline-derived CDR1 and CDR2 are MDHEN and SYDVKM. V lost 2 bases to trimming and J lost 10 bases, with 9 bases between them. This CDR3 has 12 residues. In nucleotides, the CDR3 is TGTGCCAGCAGTTTACGGGGGAACGAGCAGTTCTTC. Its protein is CASSLRGNEQFF.

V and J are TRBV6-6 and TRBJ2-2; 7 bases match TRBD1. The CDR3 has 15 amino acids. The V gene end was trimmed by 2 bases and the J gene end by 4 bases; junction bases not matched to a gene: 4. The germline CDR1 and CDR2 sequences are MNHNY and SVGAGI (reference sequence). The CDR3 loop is CASSYDRVGTGELFF. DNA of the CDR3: TGTGCCAGCAGTTACGACAGGGTGGGCACCGGGGAGCTGTTTTTT.

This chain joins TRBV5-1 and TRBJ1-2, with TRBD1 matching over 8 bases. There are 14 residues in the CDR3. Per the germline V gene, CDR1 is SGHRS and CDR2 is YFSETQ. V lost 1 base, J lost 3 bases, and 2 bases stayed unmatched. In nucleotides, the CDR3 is TGCGCCAGCAGCTTGTCAGGGGGCTACTATGGCTACACCTTC. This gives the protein CASSLSGGYYGYTF. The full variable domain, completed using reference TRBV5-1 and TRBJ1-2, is KAGVTQTPRYLIKTRGQQVTLSCSPISGHRSVSWYQQTPGQGLQFLFEYFSETQRNKGNFPGRFSGRQFSNSRSEMNVSTLELGDSALYLCASSLSGGYYGYTFGSGTRLTVV.

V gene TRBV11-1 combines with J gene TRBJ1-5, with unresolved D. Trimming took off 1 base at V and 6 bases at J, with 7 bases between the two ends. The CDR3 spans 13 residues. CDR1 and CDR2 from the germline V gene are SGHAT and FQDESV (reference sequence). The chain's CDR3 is CASSLEAGQPQHF. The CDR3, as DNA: TGTGCCAGCAGCTTAGAGGCGGGTCAGCCCCAGCATTTT.

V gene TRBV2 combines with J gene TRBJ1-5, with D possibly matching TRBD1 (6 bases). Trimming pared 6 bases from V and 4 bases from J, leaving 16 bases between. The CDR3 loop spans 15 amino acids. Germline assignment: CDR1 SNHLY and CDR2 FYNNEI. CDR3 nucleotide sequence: TGTGCCAGCAGCATTTCGGGACAACTTAATCAGCCCCAGCATTTT. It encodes CASSISGQLNQPQHF.

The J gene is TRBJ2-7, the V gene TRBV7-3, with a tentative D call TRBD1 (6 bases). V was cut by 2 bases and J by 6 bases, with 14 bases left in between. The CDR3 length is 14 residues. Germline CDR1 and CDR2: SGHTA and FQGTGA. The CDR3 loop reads CASSLDRFSAEQYF. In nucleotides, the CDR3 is TGTGCCAGCAGCTTAGACAGGTTCTCAGCCGAGCAGTACTTC. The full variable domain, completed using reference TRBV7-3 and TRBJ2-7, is GAGVSQTPSNKVTEKGKYVELRCDPISGHTALYWYRQSLGQGPEFLIYFQGTGAADDSGLPNDRFFAVRPEGSVSTLKIQRTERGDSAVYLCASSLDRFSAEQYFGPGTRLTVT.

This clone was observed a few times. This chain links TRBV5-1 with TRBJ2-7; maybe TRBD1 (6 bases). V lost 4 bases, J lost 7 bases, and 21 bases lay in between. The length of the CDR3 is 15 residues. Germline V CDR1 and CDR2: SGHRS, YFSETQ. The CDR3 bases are TGCGCCAGCAGCGGGGGCGACAGTTCTTCCTGGGAGCAGTACTTC. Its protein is CASSGGDSSSWEQYF.

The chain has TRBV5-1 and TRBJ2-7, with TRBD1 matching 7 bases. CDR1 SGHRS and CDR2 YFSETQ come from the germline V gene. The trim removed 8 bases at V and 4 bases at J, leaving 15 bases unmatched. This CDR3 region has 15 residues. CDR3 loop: CASRLLPGQQYEQYF. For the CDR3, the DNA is TGCGCCAGTAGACTATTGCCGGGACAGCAGTACGAGCAGTACTTC.

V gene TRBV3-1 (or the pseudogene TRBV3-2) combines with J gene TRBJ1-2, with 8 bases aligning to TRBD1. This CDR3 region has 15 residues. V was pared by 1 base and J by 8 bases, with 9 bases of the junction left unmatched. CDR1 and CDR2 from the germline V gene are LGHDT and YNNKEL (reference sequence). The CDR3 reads CASSQGQGTLGGYTF. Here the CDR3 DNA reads TGTGCCAGCAGCCAAGGACAGGGGACCTTGGGGGGCTACACCTTC.

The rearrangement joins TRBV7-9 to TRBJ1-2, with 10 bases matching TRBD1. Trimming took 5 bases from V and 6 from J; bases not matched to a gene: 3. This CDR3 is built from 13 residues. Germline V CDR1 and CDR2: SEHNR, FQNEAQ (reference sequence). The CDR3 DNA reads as TGTGCCAGCAGCCCCGACAGGGGGCATGGCTACACCTTC. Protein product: CASSPDRGHGYTF. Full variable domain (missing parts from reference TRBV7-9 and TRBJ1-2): DTGVSQNPRHKITKRGQNVTFRCDPISEHNRLYWYRQTLGQGPEFLTYFQNEAQLEKSRLLSDRFSAERPKGSFSTLEIQRTEQGDSAMYLCASSPDRGHGYTFGSGTRLTVV.

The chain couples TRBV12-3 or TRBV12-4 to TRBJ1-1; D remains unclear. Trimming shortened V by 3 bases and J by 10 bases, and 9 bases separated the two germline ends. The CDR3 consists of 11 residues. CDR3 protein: CASSFLGLAFF. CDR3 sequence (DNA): TGTGCCAGCAGTTTTCTTGGGCTAGCTTTCTTT.

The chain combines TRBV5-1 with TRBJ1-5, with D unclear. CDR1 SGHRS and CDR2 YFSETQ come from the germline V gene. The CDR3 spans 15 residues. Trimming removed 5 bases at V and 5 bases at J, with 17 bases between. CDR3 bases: TGCGCCAGCAGTTTTGGAGGTCAGTCCCATCAGCCCCAGCATTTT. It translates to CASSFGGQSHQPQHF.

Here the CDR3 reads CASKRQGQNTEAFF. DNA of the CDR3: TGTGCCAGCAAGAGACAGGGACAGAACACTGAAGCTTTCTTT. This chain joins TRBV25-1 and TRBJ1-1; 7 bases fit TRBD1. In germline, CDR1 is MGHDK, CDR2 SYGVNS. V lost 7 bases to trimming and J lost 1 base; unmatched junction nucleotides: 6. This CDR3 is 14 amino acids long.

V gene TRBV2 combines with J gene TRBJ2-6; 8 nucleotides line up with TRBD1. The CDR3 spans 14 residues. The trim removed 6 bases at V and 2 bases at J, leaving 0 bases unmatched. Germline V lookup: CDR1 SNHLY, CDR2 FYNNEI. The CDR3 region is CASRTGAGANVLTF. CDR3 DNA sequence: TGTGCCAGCAGGACAGGGGCTGGGGCCAACGTCCTGACTTTC.

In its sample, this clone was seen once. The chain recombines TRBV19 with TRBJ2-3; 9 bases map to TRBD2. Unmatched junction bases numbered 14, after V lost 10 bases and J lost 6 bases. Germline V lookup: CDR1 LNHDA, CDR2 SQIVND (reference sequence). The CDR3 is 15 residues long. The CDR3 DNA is TGTGCCACCTCAGGAGGCGGGGGGGCGGTCGATACGCAGTATTTT. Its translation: CATSGGGGAVDTQYF. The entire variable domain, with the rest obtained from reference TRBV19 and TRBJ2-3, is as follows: DGGITQSPKYLFRKEGQNVTLSCEQNLNHDAMYWYRQDPGQGLRLIYYSQIVNDFQKGDIAEGYSVSREKKESFPLTVTSAQKNPTAFYLCATSGGGGAVDTQYFGPGTRLTVL.

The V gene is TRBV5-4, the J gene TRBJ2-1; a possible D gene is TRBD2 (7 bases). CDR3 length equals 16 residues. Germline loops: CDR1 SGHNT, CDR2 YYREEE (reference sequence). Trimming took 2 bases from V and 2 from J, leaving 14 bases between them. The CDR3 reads CASSFGGGGTYNEQFF. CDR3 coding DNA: TGTGCCAGCAGCTTCGGTGGGGGGGGCACCTACAATGAGCAGTTCTTC.

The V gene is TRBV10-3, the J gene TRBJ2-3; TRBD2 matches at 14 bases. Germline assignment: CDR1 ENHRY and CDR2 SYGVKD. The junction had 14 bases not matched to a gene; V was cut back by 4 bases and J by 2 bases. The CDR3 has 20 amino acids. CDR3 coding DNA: TGTGCCATCAGTGGTGGACCCGGGACTAGCGGGGGAAGGACCACAGATACGCAGTATTTT. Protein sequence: CAISGGPGTSGGRTTDTQYF.

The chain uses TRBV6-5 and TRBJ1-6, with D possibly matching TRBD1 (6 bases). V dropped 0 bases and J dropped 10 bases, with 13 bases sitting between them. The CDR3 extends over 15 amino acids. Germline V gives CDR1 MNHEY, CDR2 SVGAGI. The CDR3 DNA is TGTGCCAGCAGTTACTCGGGGCAGGGGTTCTCACCCCTCCACTTT. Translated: CASSYSGQGFSPLHF.

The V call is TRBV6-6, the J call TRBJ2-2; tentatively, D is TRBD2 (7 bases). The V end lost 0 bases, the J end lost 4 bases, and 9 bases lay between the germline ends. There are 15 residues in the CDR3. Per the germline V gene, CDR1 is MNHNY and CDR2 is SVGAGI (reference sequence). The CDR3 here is CASSYSRGGTGELFF. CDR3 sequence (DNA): TGTGCCAGCAGTTACTCGAGGGGGGGCACCGGGGAGCTGTTTTTT.

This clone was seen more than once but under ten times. The CDR3 spells CASLGQVNTEAFF. CDR3 sequence (DNA): TGTGCCAGCCTGGGACAGGTGAACACTGAAGCTTTCTTT. V is TRBV2 and J is TRBJ1-1, with 8 bases that match TRBD1. Trimming cost V 8 bases and J 0 bases; bases outside gene matches: 2. The length of the CDR3 is 13 residues. Per germline, CDR1 SNHLY and CDR2 FYNNEI.

The CDR3 spells CASSPAHQGNTEAFF. The CDR3 DNA reads as TGCGCCAGCAGCCCCGCCCACCAGGGCAACACTGAAGCTTTCTTT. V usage is TRBV4-1 and J usage is TRBJ1-1; possibly TRBD1 for D (5 bases). Germline-derived CDR1 and CDR2 are MGHRA and YSYEKL. CDR3 length: 15 amino acids. V shed 4 bases and J shed 2 bases, with 14 bases lying between them.

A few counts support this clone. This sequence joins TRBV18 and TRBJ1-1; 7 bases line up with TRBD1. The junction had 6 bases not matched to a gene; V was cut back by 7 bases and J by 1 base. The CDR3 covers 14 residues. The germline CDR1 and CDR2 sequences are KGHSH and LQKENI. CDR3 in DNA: TGTGCCAGCTTCAGGGGGGCGGGGAACACTGAAGCTTTCTTT. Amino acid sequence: CASFRGAGNTEAFF.